This T cell receptor beta chain was documented in a study of OX40 agonist ivuxolimab in advanced cancers. The overall study: Of mixed ages from about 20 to 80 and averaging about 60 years, the group was roughly 85% male. Partial responses occurred in Three dose-escalation patients, one with hepatocellular carcinoma and two with cutaneous melanoma. Regarding the study as a whole: Clones of CD4+ and CD8+ blood T cells grew by week 6 at doses of 0.1 to 3.0 mg/kg. The average count of expanded clones was higher among CD8+ T cells than among CD4+.

Notes on this clone: Its antigen is unknown.

Generated by immunoSEQ multiplex PCR, the TCRdb table keeps only in-frame clones and is missing some. This table holds tens of thousands of clones, roughly 90% found once. The V gene's germline CDR1 is MGHRA and CDR2 YSYEKL. Trimming left V 2 bases short and J 3 bases short, with 14 bases between. The CDR3 extends over 16 amino acids. This TCR was recovered from an adult with an advanced solid tumor such as melanoma, head and neck, liver or kidney cancer. Source: CD4+ or CD8+ T cells sorted from blood, taken in a trial of the OX40 agonist ivuxolimab. V usage is TRBV4-1 and J usage is TRBJ1-3; maybe TRBD1 (6 bases). CDR3 protein: CASSQFIGGLGNTIYF. The CDR3, as DNA: TGCGCCAGCAGCCAATTCATCGGGGGGCTTGGAAACACCATATATTTT.